This record looks at one TCR beta chain sequence and its context. This specimen belongs to a study of identical twins. Using its own MiXCR run on the 5' RACE reads, TCRdb lists one record per CDR3 protein. The repertoire consists of 420,000 or so distinct CDR3 sequences, with around 18% occurring once and the leading ten covering roughly an eighth. The CDR3 runs to 16 residues. The germline gives CDR1 GTSNPN, CDR2 SVGIG (reference sequence). V dropped 6 bases and J dropped 7 bases, with 26 bases sitting between them. The material sequenced was naive T cells sorted from blood. The gene calls are TRBV30 and TRBJ2-3; perhaps TRBD1 as D (5 bases). The receptor was derived from a middle-aged man in good health. CDR3: CACPLGAGGSSNTQYF. The CDR3 DNA follows: TGTGCCTGTCCGCTAGGGGCAGGTGGGTCCTCTAATACGCAGTATTTT.